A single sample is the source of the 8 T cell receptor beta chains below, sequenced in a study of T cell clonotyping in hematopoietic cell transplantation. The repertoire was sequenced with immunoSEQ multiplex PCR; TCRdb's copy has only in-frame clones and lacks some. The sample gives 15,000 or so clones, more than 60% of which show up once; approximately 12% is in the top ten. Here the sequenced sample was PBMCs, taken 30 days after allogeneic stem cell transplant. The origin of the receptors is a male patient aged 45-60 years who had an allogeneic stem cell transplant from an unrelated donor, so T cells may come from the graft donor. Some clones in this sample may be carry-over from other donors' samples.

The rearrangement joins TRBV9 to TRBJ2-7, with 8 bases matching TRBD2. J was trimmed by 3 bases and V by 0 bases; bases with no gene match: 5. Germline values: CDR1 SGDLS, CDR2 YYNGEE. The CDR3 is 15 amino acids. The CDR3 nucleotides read TGTGCCAGCAGCGTAGGATCGGGGGGGGTCTACGAGCAGTACTTC. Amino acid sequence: CASSVGSGGVYEQYF.

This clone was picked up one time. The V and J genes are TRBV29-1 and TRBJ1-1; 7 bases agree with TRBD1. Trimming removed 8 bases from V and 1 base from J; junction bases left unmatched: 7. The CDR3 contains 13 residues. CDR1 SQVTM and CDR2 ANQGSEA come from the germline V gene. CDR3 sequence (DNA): TGCAGCAGCAATACAGGGGCGAACACTGAAGCTTTCTTT. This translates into CSSNTGANTEAFF.

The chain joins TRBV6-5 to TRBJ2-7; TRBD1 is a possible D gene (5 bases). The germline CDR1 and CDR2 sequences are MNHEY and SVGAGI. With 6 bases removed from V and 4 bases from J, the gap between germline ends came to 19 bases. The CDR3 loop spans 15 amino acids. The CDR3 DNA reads TGTGCCAGCAGAACGTCAGATTCCGACAGTTACGAGCAGTACTTC. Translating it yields CASRTSDSDSYEQYF.

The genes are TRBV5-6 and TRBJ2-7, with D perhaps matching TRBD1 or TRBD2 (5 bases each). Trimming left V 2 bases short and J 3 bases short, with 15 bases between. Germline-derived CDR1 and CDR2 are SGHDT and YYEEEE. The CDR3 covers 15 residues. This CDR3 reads CASSLGLRGFYEQYF. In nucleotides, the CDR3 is TGTGCCAGCAGCTTAGGACTTAGGGGATTCTACGAGCAGTACTTC.

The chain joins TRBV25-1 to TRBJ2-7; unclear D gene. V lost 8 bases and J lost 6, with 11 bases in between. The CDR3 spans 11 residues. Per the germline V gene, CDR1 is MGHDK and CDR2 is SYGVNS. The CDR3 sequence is CASGRDSEQYF. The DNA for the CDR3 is TGTGCCAGCGGTAGGGATTCCGAGCAGTACTTC.

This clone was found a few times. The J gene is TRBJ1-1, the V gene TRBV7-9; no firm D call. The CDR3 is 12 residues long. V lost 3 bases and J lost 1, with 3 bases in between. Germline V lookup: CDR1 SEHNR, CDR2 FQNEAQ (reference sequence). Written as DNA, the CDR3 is TGTGCCAGCAGCTTCCCGAACACTGAAGCTTTCTTT. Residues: CASSFPNTEAFF.

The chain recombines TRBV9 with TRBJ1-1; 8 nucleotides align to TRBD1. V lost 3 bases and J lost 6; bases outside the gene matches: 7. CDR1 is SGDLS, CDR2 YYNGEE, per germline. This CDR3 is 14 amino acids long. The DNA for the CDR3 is TGTGCCAGCAGCGCGGGACAGGAGGTGGCTGAAGCTTTCTTT. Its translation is CASSAGQEVAEAFF.

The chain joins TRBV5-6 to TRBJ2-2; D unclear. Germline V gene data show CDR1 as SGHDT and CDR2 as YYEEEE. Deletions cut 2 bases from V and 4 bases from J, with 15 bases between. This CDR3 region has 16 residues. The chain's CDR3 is CASSFRADGRTGELFF. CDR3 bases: TGTGCCAGCAGCTTTAGGGCCGACGGGCGCACCGGGGAGCTGTTTTTT.